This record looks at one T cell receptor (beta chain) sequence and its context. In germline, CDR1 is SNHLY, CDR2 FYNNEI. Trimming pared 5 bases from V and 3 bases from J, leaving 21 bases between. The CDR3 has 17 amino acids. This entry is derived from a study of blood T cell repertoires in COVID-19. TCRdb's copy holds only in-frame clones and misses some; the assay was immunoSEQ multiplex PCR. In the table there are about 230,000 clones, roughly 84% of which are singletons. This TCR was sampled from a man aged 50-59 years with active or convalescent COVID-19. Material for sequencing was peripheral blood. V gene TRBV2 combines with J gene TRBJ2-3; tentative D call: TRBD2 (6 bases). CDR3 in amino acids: CASSWGVGLLLTDTQYF. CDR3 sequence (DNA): TGTGCCAGCAGTTGGGGGGTGGGGCTTCTTTTGACAGATACGCAGTATTTT.